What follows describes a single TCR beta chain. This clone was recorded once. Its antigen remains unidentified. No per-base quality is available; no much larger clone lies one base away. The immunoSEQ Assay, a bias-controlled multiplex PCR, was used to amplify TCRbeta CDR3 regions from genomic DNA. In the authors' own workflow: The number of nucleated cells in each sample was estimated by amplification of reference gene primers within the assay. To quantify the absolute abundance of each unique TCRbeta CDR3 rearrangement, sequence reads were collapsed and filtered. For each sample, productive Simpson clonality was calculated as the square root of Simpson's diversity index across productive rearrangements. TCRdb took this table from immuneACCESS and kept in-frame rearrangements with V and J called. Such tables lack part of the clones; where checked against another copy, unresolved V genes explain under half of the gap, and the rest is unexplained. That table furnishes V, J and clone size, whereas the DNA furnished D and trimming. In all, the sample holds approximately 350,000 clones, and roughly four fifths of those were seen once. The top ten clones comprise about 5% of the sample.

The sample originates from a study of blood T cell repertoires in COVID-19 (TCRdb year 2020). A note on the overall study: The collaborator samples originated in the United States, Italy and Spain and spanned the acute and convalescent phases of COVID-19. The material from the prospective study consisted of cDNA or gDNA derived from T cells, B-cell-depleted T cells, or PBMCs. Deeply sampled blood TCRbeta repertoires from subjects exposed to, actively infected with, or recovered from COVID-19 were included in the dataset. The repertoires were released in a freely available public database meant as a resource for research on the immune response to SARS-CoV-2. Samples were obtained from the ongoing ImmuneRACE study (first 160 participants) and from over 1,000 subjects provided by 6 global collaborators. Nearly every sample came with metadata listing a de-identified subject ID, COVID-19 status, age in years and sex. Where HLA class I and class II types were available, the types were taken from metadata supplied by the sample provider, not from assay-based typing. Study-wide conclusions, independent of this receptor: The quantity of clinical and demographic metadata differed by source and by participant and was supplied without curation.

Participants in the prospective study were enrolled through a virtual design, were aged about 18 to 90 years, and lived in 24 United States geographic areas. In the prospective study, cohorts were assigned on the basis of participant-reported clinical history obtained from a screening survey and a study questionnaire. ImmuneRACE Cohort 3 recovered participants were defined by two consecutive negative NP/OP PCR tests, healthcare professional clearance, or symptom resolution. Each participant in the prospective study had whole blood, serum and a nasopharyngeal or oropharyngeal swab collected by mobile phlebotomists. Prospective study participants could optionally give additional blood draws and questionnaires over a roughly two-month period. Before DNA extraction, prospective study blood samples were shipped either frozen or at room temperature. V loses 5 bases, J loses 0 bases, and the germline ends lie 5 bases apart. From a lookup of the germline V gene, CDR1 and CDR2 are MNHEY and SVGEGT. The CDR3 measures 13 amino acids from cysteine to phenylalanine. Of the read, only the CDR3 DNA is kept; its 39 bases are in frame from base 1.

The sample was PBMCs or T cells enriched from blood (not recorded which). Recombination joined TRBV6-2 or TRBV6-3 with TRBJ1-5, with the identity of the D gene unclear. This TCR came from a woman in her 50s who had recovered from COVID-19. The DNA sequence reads TGTGCCAGCAGTGAGTATAGCAATCAGCCCCAGCATTTT. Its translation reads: CASSEYSNQPQHF.